The 5 T cell receptor beta chains reported below all come from one sample, sequenced in a study of blood T cell repertoires in COVID-19. The data were produced by immunoSEQ multiplex PCR, yet TCRdb's version contains in-frame clones alone and is incomplete. The data show around 240,000 clones, with 70% to 90% seen just once and around 2% held by the top ten. Sequenced material: PBMCs or T cells enriched from blood (not recorded which). Receptor source: a woman aged 45-59 years who had recovered from COVID-19.

The chain uses TRBV28 and TRBJ2-7; 10 bases agree with TRBD2. V shed 5 bases, J shed 3 bases, and the junction held 10 bases outside the gene matches. Germline lookup yields CDR1 MDHEN and CDR2 SYDVKM. This CDR3 is 16 amino acids long. The CDR3 DNA reads as TGTGCCAGCAGTGTGGCCGGGACTAGCGCCTACTACGAGCAGTACTTC. As protein: CASSVAGTSAYYEQYF.

The rearrangement links TRBV9 to TRBJ2-5; TRBD2 agrees at 9 bases. The length of the CDR3 is 16 residues. J was trimmed by 5 bases and V by 0 bases; bases with no gene match: 8. Germline values: CDR1 SGDLS, CDR2 YYNGEE. CDR3 bases: TGTGCCAGCAGCGTAGATTTAGCGGGAGTAGCCGAGACCCAGTACTTC. It yields the protein CASSVDLAGVAETQYF.

The chain is built from TRBV6-5 and TRBJ2-5, with a possible D match to TRBD1 (6 bases). Germline assignment: CDR1 MNHEY and CDR2 SVGAGI. Deletions cut 6 bases from V and 2 bases from J, with 13 bases between. The CDR3 has 14 amino acids. CDR3 DNA: TGTGCCAGCAGAATGGACAGTTTTCAAGAGACCCAGTACTTC. Its translation: CASRMDSFQETQYF.

The chain links TRBV19 to TRBJ1-5; maybe TRBD1 (5 bases). The CDR3 covers 13 residues. The V gene lost 1 base and the J gene lost 6 bases, with 7 bases spanning the gap. The germline gives CDR1 LNHDA, CDR2 SQIVND (reference sequence). CDR3 loop: CASSIGGVQPQHF. The CDR3 DNA sequence: TGTGCCAGTAGTATAGGGGGGGTTCAGCCCCAGCATTTT. Full variable domain (remainder filled in from reference TRBV19 and TRBJ1-5): DGGITQSPKYLFRKEGQNVTLSCEQNLNHDAMYWYRQDPGQGLRLIYYSQIVNDFQKGDIAEGYSVSREKKESFPLTVTSAQKNPTAFYLCASSIGGVQPQHFGDGTRLSIL.

This chain uses TRBV5-1 with TRBJ2-7; 9 nucleotides agree with TRBD1. Germline CDR1 SGHRS, CDR2 YFSETQ. CDR3 length equals 13 residues. V shed 3 bases and J 5 bases; nucleotides not matched to a gene: 3. As DNA, the CDR3 is TGCGCCAGCAGCTGGACAGGGGTTCACGAGCAGTACTTC. Translation: CASSWTGVHEQYF.